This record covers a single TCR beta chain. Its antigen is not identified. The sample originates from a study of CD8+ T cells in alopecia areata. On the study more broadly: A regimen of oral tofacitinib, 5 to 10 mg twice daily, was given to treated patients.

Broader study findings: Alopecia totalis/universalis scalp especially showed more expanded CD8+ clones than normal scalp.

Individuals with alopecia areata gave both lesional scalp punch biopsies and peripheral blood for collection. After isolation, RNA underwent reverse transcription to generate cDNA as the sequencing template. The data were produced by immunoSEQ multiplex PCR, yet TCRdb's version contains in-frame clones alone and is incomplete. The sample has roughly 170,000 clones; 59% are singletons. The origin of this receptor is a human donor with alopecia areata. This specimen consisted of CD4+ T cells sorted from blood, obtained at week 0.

The CDR3 is CASSLLVGASTDTQYF. CDR3 DNA sequence: TGTGCCAGCAGCCTCCTGGTGGGGGCGAGCACAGATACGCAGTATTTT. The chain employs TRBV7-9 and TRBJ2-3, with D possibly TRBD1 on 6 matching bases. CDR3 size: 16 residues. Germline CDR1 is SEHNR and CDR2 is FQNEAQ (reference sequence). Trimming shortened V by 5 bases and J by 0 bases, and 15 bases separated the two germline ends.